The 29 T cell receptor beta chains below come from one sample, sequenced in a study of monozygotic twins with inflammatory bowel disease. TCRdb reprocessed the 5' RACE reads and stores each CDR3 protein as one record, lacking DNA. The sample's table shows 150,000 to 200,000 distinct CDR3 sequences. The sample was blood. Receptors originate from a human donor with ulcerative colitis or Crohn's disease, or a healthy co-twin of an affected twin (not recorded which).

The rearrangement links TRBV28 to TRBJ1-5. The CDR3 has 14 amino acids. Looked up from germline, CDR1 is MDHEN and CDR2 is SYDVKM. CDR3 region: CASSPAGNNQPQHF.

V is TRBV5-6 and J is TRBJ2-6. The CDR3 sequence is 17 residues long. Germline CDR1 and CDR2: SGHDT and YYEEEE. The CDR3 spells CASSLGVLRSGANVLTF.

The V and J genes are TRBV7-2 and TRBJ1-5. Germline V lookup: CDR1 SGHTA, CDR2 FQGNSA. The CDR3 extends over 15 amino acids. CDR3 protein: CASSLAPGHNQPQHF.

This sequence joins TRBV20-1 and TRBJ2-2; TCRdb's D call, TRBD2, is unchecked because there is no DNA. CDR1 is DFQATT and CDR2 is SNEGSKA in the germline V gene (reference sequence). This CDR3 is built from 17 residues. The CDR3 sequence: CSANRGGLAGGGGELFF.

This chain uses TRBV7-2 with TRBJ1-2. Germline assignment: CDR1 SGHTA and CDR2 FQGNSA. The CDR3 runs to 13 residues. The CDR3 sequence is CASSLDPNYGYTF.

The chain is built from TRBV20-1 and TRBJ2-1. This CDR3 is built from 12 residues. Germline V CDR1 and CDR2: DFQATT, SNEGSKA (reference sequence). CDR3 in amino acids: CSARDGHYEQFF.

This chain connects TRBV5-1 to TRBJ2-7. This CDR3 spans 14 amino acids. Germline CDR1 is SGHRS and CDR2 is YFSETQ. The CDR3 loop reads CASSLGQADYEQYF.

The V call is TRBV5-1, the J call TRBJ2-4; the D call of TRBD1 rests on TCRdb alone, since no DNA is present to check it. Germline V lookup: CDR1 SGHRS, CDR2 YFSETQ. This CDR3 comprises 13 residues. CDR3 in amino acids: CASSLVGENIQYF.

The gene calls are TRBV10-3 and TRBJ1-6; the TCRdb D gene call, TRBD1, has no DNA to confirm it. The CDR3 runs to 17 residues. Germline CDR1 ENHRY, CDR2 SYGVKD. CDR3: CAISESIADRANSPLHF.

The rearrangement links TRBV6-1 to TRBJ2-3; TCRdb indicates TRBD2, and absent DNA this call remains unverified. The CDR3 has 15 residues. From germline, CDR1 is MNHNS and CDR2 SASEGT. The CDR3 reads CASGLSGVNTDTQYF.

CDR3 in amino acids: CASSQDRDVNYGYTF. This sequence joins TRBV4-2 and TRBJ1-2. Per germline, CDR1 LGHNA and CDR2 YNFKEQ. CDR3 length: 15 amino acids.

This clonotype is classed as medium-sized by frequency. The chain links TRBV14 to TRBJ2-1. The CDR3 length is 13 residues. Germline-derived CDR1 and CDR2 are SGHDN and FVKESK. The CDR3: CASSPGTHNEQFF.

The V gene is TRBV15, the J gene TRBJ1-2; TCRdb proposes TRBD1, but this gene call is untestable without DNA. The CDR3 is 16 residues long. Germline CDR1 reads LNHNV; CDR2 reads YYDKDF (reference sequence). CDR3 protein: CATSRDGRGGYYGYTF.

The rearrangement links TRBV5-1 to TRBJ1-1; the TCRdb call, TRBD1, lacks DNA for checking. This CDR3 has 11 amino acids. Germline loops: CDR1 SGHRS, CDR2 YFSETQ. CDR3 loop: CASSEGREAFF.

This sequence joins TRBV5-1 and TRBJ2-7; there is no DNA to check the TCRdb D call of TRBD2. This CDR3 contains 14 residues. From germline, CDR1 is SGHRS and CDR2 YFSETQ. The CDR3 reads CASSSTSTSYEQYF.

This sequence joins TRBV5-1 and TRBJ1-2; without DNA, the TCRdb call of TRBD1 cannot be checked. The CDR3 is 15 residues long. Germline CDR1 SGHRS, CDR2 YFSETQ. Here the CDR3 reads CASSLGGQARYGYTF.

This sequence joins TRBV5-1 and TRBJ2-7; TCRdb proposes TRBD1, but this gene call is untestable without DNA. Germline V lookup: CDR1 SGHRS, CDR2 YFSETQ. This CDR3 contains 15 residues. CDR3 protein: CASSLEPGGSYEQYF.

The chain has TRBV30 and TRBJ2-2; absent DNA, TCRdb's TRBD2 call cannot be checked. Germline lookup yields CDR1 GTSNPN and CDR2 SVGIG (reference sequence). The CDR3 runs 14 residues. The CDR3 reads CAWSLSGPTGELFF.

The rearrangement uses TRBV20-1 and TRBJ2-7. From germline, CDR1 is DFQATT and CDR2 SNEGSKA (reference sequence). The CDR3 contains 11 residues. The CDR3 protein is CSARKSYEQYF.

V usage is TRBV7-9 and J usage is TRBJ2-1; the TCRdb call, TRBD2, lacks DNA for checking. There are 14 residues in the CDR3. The germline CDR1 and CDR2 sequences are SEHNR and FQNEAQ (reference sequence). This CDR3 reads CASTAGTSVNEQFF. The full variable domain, in which reference TRBV7-9 and TRBJ2-1 provide the parts outside the CDR3, is DTGVSQNPRHKITKRGQNVTFRCDPISEHNRLYWYRQTLGQGPEFLTYFQNEAQLEKSRLLSDRFSAERPKGSFSTLEIQRTEQGDSAMYLCASTAGTSVNEQFFGPGTRLTVL.

V gene TRBV4-3 combines with J gene TRBJ2-2; the D call of TRBD1 rests on TCRdb alone, since no DNA is present to check it. Germline lookup yields CDR1 LGHNA and CDR2 YSLEER. The length of the CDR3 is 16 residues. CDR3 sequence: CASSKTGTGGGGELFF.

V usage is TRBV29-1 and J usage is TRBJ2-4; TCRdb outputs TRBD1, but without DNA this stays unchecked. CDR3 length: 13 amino acids. The germline gives CDR1 SQVTM, CDR2 ANQGSEA. CDR3 amino acids: CSVGEGAANIQYF.

The chain joins TRBV27 to TRBJ2-7; TCRdb's D gene call, TRBD2, goes unchecked for lack of DNA. This CDR3 region has 14 residues. The V gene's germline CDR1 is MNHEY and CDR2 SMNVEV (reference sequence). The CDR3 loop reads CASSLAGLTYEQYF.

This chain connects TRBV20-1 to TRBJ2-1; the D call of TRBD2 rests on TCRdb alone, since no DNA is present to check it. The CDR3 loop spans 13 amino acids. Germline CDR1 and CDR2: DFQATT and SNEGSKA (reference sequence). The chain's CDR3 is CSAMGLAGNEQFF.

The V call is TRBV7-2, the J call TRBJ2-2; TCRdb designates TRBD1, a call that cannot be tested without DNA. Looked up from germline, CDR1 is SGHTA and CDR2 is FQGNSA. The CDR3 covers 14 residues. CDR3 sequence: CASSKGQTTGELFF.

The chain carries TRBV30 and TRBJ1-1. The CDR3 is 13 residues long. CDR1 and CDR2 (germline): GTSNPN, SVGIG (reference sequence). CDR3 sequence reads: CAWREGLNTEAFF.

The rearrangement links TRBV30 to TRBJ1-6; TCRdb's assignment of TRBD1 cannot be checked, as there is no DNA. From germline, CDR1 is GTSNPN and CDR2 SVGIG (reference sequence). CDR3 size: 15 residues. The CDR3 protein is CAWSTLPRGGSPLHF. Variable domain in full (rest from reference TRBV30 and TRBJ1-6): SQTIHQWPATLVQPVGSPLSLECTVEGTSNPNLYWYRQAAGRGLQLLFYSVGIGQISSEVPQNLSASRPQDRQFILSSKKLLLSDSGFYLCAWSTLPRGGSPLHFGNGTRLTVT.

The CDR3: CASSFGGPGGYTF. The rearrangement uses TRBV12-3 or TRBV12-4 and TRBJ1-2. This CDR3 spans 13 amino acids.

The rearrangement joins TRBV11-3 to TRBJ2-2. The V gene's germline CDR1 is SGHNT and CDR2 YENEEA. The CDR3 length is 14 residues. Here the CDR3 reads CASSFGQYTGELFF.